These T cell receptor beta chains were read from a single sample in a study of cytotoxic CD8 clonotypes in ibrutinib-treated CLL. Produced via immunoSEQ multiplex PCR; TCRdb's table is partial and in-frame only. This sample yields approximately 200,000 clones, of which around 72% are seen a single time; 13% belongs to the top ten. The material was PBMCs, obtained after 24 months of ibrutinib treatment. These receptors originate from a human donor with chronic lymphocytic leukemia. Both conserved end residues are part of each CDR3. The D gene is left open where the match is weak. Expanded clones get a size class; other rows say once, few or many, or leave the size out.

v_gene,abundance,d_gene,j_gene,CDR3nt,CDR3aa
TRBV6-1,NA,NA,TRBJ1-5,TGTGCCAGCAGTGAATCCGGCCTTCGAAATCAGCCCCAGCATTTT,CASSESGLRNQPQHF
TRBV7-2,few,NA,TRBJ2-7,TGTGCCAGCAGCTTTCTATACGAGCAGTACTTC,CASSFLYEQYF
TRBV6-5,NA,NA,TRBJ2-3,TGTGCCAGCAGCAACCGGAGGACCTTCACAGATACGCAGTATTTT,CASSNRRTFTDTQYF
TRBV7-9,NA,NA,TRBJ1-2,TGTGCCAGCAGCTTGAGTAATTCGATTGGAGTTGGCTACACCTTC,CASSLSNSIGVGYTF
TRBV7-9,NA,TRBD2,TRBJ2-7,TGTGCCAGCAGCCAGGAAGCGGGGCGGCAGTACTTC,CASSQEAGRQYF
TRBV10-1,NA,TRBD2,TRBJ2-7,TGCGCCAGCAGTAGCGGGGCCGCCTACGAGCAGTACTTC,CASSSGAAYEQYF
TRBV10-3,NA,NA,TRBJ1-4,TGTGCCATCAGTTCTAATGAAAAACTGTTTTTT,CAISSNEKLFF
TRBV30,NA,NA,TRBJ1-3,TGTGCCTGGACCGGAGGGGGTACTGGGGTAAACACCATATATTTT,CAWTGGGTGVNTIYF
TRBV20-1,NA,NA,TRBJ2-7,TGCAGTGCTAGAGACTTCTACGAGCAGTACTTC,CSARDFYEQYF
TRBV27,few,NA,TRBJ1-2,TGTGCCAGCAGTCTCGGACGGAACTATGGCTACACCTTC,CASSLGRNYGYTF
TRBV27,few,NA,TRBJ2-5,TGTGCCAGCAGTTTTAAGCAGACCCAGTACTTC,CASSFKQTQYF
TRBV6-5,NA,NA,TRBJ2-7,TGTGCCAGCTACTCTGACAAGACGAGGGGCAAGCAGTACTTC,CASYSDKTRGKQYF
TRBV19,NA,TRBD2,TRBJ2-5,TGTGCCAGTAGGCTAGCGGGAGAAGAGACCCAGTACTTC,CASRLAGEETQYF
TRBV5-1,few,NA,TRBJ2-7,TGCGCCAGCAGCTTCACCCTACGGACAGTGAGCTCCTACGAGCAGTACTTC,CASSFTLRTVSSYEQYF
TRBV30,few,TRBD1,TRBJ2-1,TGTGCCTCAGGCTGGACAGGGGGTACTGAGCAGTTCTTC,CASGWTGGTEQFF
TRBV9,NA,TRBD2,TRBJ2-1,TGTGCCAGCAGCGACCCGTTAGCGGGAGACGCCTACAATGAGCAGTTCTTC,CASSDPLAGDAYNEQFF
TRBV6-4,NA,TRBD1,TRBJ1-5,TGTGCCAGTCGGACAGGGAAAGGTGATTCTCAGCCCCAGCATTTT,CASRTGKGDSQPQHF
TRBV19,NA,NA,TRBJ2-7,TGTGCCAGTAGTGCGGGCTCTTGGGAGCAGTACTTC,CASSAGSWEQYF
TRBV15,NA,NA,TRBJ2-5,TGTGCCACCAGCAGAGAATTTGGGGACATAGCCCAAGGGACCCAGTACTTC,CATSREFGDIAQGTQYF
TRBV27,NA,NA,TRBJ1-5,TGTGCCAGCAGTTTACGCAGGGGCACAGAAGTCCATCAGCCCCAGCATTTT,CASSLRRGTEVHQPQHF
TRBV5-4,NA,TRBD2,TRBJ2-7,TGTGCCACCGGGACTAACTTCTACGAGCAGTACTTC,CATGTNFYEQYF
TRBV13,NA,TRBD1,TRBJ2-7,TGTGCCAGCAGTTTCACCGGGACAGGGGACGCGCAGTACTTC,CASSFTGTGDAQYF